A selection of T cell receptor beta chains follows, all from one sample in a study of beta chain features in type 1 diabetes. TCRdb's table, derived via immunoSEQ multiplex PCR, lists solely in-frame clones and lacks some. The data hold 60,000 to 75,000 clones, with around 49% observed a single time. Material: central memory CD4+ T cells from blood. These receptors all come from a young man with type 1 diabetes. Both conserved end residues are part of each CDR3. Each record gives: J gene, V gene, CDR3 protein.

TRBJ1-2 TRBV6-1 CASSEEGGFNGYTF
TRBJ1-6 TRBV6-1 CASSEYGGSSYNSPLHF
TRBJ2-7 TRBV5-1 CASSYGGYEQYF
TRBJ2-5 TRBV30 CAWSTGGKWETQYF
TRBJ2-7 TRBV25-1 CASSATKGQGGYEQYF
TRBJ2-2 TRBV5-1 CASSPGQGRGRGGELFF
TRBJ2-2 TRBV6-1 CASRRTGGTGELFF
TRBJ1-5 TRBV28 CASSSTGTGVQPQHF
TRBJ1-2 TRBV30 CAWRGRDNYGYTF
TRBJ1-1 TRBV6-5 CASSLQGDTEAFF
TRBJ2-2 TRBV11-2 CASSQGGAGELFF
TRBJ2-3 TRBV2 CASRTPGQGMADTQYF
TRBJ2-2 TRBV30 CAWSRGGVGELFF
TRBJ2-3 TRBV6-5 CASSPRGRGTDTQYF
TRBJ2-5 TRBV4-1 CASSQGGTSGRLETQYF
TRBJ1-1 TRBV6-6 CASTGRENTEAFF
TRBJ2-7 TRBV14 CASRAAGTRPYEQYF
TRBJ2-1 TRBV11-2 CASSLSLAGAKFF
TRBJ2-7 TRBV5-1 CASRGQDYEQYF
TRBJ2-7 TRBV11-2 CASSLAAGETYEQYF
TRBJ1-4 TRBV27 CASTTRRGEKLFF
TRBJ2-5 TRBV7-2 CASRSPGTGGETQYF